The T cell receptor beta chain under discussion was sequenced for a study of CD8 T cells in ankylosing spondylitis. Study conclusions and caveats: In reactive arthritis synovial fluid and blood, some motif variants had been reported before. Peripheral blood samples showed relatively rare disease-linked clones, and these clones were CD8+.

With 4 bases removed from V and 9 bases from J, the gap between germline ends came to 13 bases. Per the germline V gene, CDR1 is SQVTM and CDR2 is ANQGSEA. This CDR3 is built from 12 residues. Scientists made TCR beta libraries using quantitative 5'-RACE with molecular barcodes. MiXCR was run by TCRdb on the 5' RACE reads, yielding one entry per CDR3 protein. The repertoire has around 330,000 distinct CDR3 sequences, about 9.9% of them found once; the top ten carry about a tenth. This clonotype was counted many times. Its antigen is undetermined. This chain uses TRBV29-1 with TRBJ2-1; D is tentatively TRBD1 or TRBD2 (6 bases each). Sequenced input: blood, either unsorted or a sorted T cell fraction (not recorded which). The sequence was collected from a female donor with ankylosing spondylitis or in good health (not recorded which). The CDR3 loop reads CSVGTGRPEQFF. The CDR3 nucleotides read TGCAGCGTTGGAACAGGGAGGCCTGAGCAGTTCTTC.